This T cell receptor beta chain was documented in a study of T-cell memory formation after mild COVID-19. Study-level points and caveats: Some clones that responded were present in memory (sampled pre-infection), which suggests cross-reactive memory joined. Among clones peaking at day 37 in the second wave, SARS-CoV-2 specificity remained unconfirmed.

As concerns this clonotype: What it recognizes is unknown.

The germline gives CDR1 SGHRS, CDR2 YFSETQ. This CDR3 spans 14 amino acids. Germline trimming cut 5 bases from V and 0 bases from J; bases unmatched to any gene: 1. TCRdb re-called the 5' RACE reads with MiXCR, one entry per CDR3 protein. Here the sample spans about 560,000 distinct CDR3 sequences, more than 15% being singletons. The chain couples TRBV5-1 to TRBJ2-5; TRBD1 aligns across 10 bases. Sequences were obtained from PBMCs or a T cell subset sorted from them (not recorded which). The clonotype was recovered from an adult woman who had mild COVID-19 (a few samples of this study predate the infection). Cell type and time point are not known. This chain's CDR3 is CASRTGGDQETQYF. The CDR3 region has the DNA TGCGCCAGCAGGACAGGGGGCGACCAAGAGACCCAGTACTTC. The full variable domain, in which reference TRBV5-1 and TRBJ2-5 provide the parts outside the CDR3, is KAGVTQTPRYLIKTRGQQVTLSCSPISGHRSVSWYQQTPGQGLQFLFEYFSETQRNKGNFPGRFSGRQFSNSRSEMNVSTLELGDSALYLCASRTGGDQETQYFGPGTRLLVL.